This T cell receptor beta chain was obtained from a study of blood T cell repertoires in COVID-19. Study at large: Acute and convalescent COVID-19 specimens originated in the United States, Italy and Spain. The analysed material was cDNA or gDNA that came from T cells, B-cell-depleted T cells, or PBMCs.

This clone was seen a few times. This CDR3 is built from 15 residues. V lost 2 bases, J lost 2 bases, and 7 bases stayed unmatched. In germline, CDR1 is SGDLS, CDR2 YYNGEE. How the authors handled the data: Reference gene primer amplification yielded estimated nucleated cell counts. The protocol was immunoSEQ multiplex PCR, while the TCRdb copy is restricted to in-frame clones and leaves out a portion. V, J and clone size reflect that table, while D and trimming were determined from the DNA. The sample holds some 260,000 clones, approximately 85% seen once. The sample consisted of peripheral blood. The chain combines TRBV9 with TRBJ2-7; TRBD1 aligns across 7 bases. This TCR was sampled from a human donor in a cohort sampled during active COVID-19. Here the CDR3 DNA reads TGTGCCAGCAGCGTCCAAGGGGACAGTACCTACGAGCAGTACTTC. Translation: CASSVQGDSTYEQYF.